Listed here are 3 T cell receptor beta chains from one sample, sequenced in a study of OX40 agonist ivuxolimab in advanced cancers. Repertoires were generated with immunoSEQ multiplex PCR, while TCRdb's copy carries only in-frame clones and drops some. Of about 94,000 clones in the sample, roughly 94% were seen once. Sequenced material: CD4+ or CD8+ T cells sorted from blood, taken in a trial of the OX40 agonist ivuxolimab. The receptor source for this set is an adult with an advanced solid tumor such as melanoma, head and neck, liver or kidney cancer.

V gene TRBV6-5 combines with J gene TRBJ1-5; weak D call: TRBD1 (5 bases). The CDR3 has 15 residues. Trimming shortened V by 2 bases and J by 4 bases, and 12 bases separated the two germline ends. Germline lookup yields CDR1 MNHEY and CDR2 SVGAGI. The CDR3 DNA reads as TGTGCCAGCAGTTACACCGGGGACGGTAATCAGCCCCAGCATTTT. It specifies CASSYTGDGNQPQHF.

The chain links TRBV14 to TRBJ1-2; D call uncertain. The CDR3 contains 13 residues. V lost 4 bases and J lost 8, with 14 bases in between. Germline assignment: CDR1 SGHDN and CDR2 FVKESK. The CDR3 DNA sequence: TGTGCCAGCAGCCCGCCGACTGCTCTCGGCTACACCTTC. Amino acids: CASSPPTALGYTF.

V gene TRBV27 combines with J gene TRBJ1-1; D is ambiguous. Trimming took off 2 bases at V and 1 base at J, with 5 bases between the two ends. From germline, CDR1 is MNHEY and CDR2 SMNVEV (reference sequence). The CDR3 runs to 13 residues. The CDR3 is CASSLMKNTEAFF. For the CDR3, the DNA is TGTGCCAGCAGTTTAATGAAGAACACTGAAGCTTTCTTT.